Shown below are 27 T cell receptor beta chains from a single sample sequenced in a study of PD-1 blockade in classical Hodgkin lymphoma. As to time point: cycle 4 day 1 (C4D1), after 6 weeks of nivolumab. Brentuximab vedotin exposure varied among the patients, all of whom had relapsed after autologous stem cell transplantation. Clones were sequenced by immunoSEQ multiplex PCR, and TCRdb holds only the in-frame ones, with some missing. The sample holds approximately 61,000 clones; approximately 90% are singletons and the top ten take less than 9%. Sequences were derived from peripheral blood mononuclear cells (PBMCs), sampled before the fourth cycle of nivolumab. All receptors derive from a human donor with classical Hodgkin lymphoma.

The rearrangement uses TRBV5-4 and TRBJ2-3; 7 nucleotides agree with TRBD1. Trimming cost V 0 bases and J 4 bases; bases outside gene matches: 8. CDR1 and CDR2 (germline): SGHNT, YYREEE (reference sequence). The CDR3 contains 16 residues. The CDR3 sequence: CASSLEGRGYPDTQYF. The CDR3 DNA follows: TGTGCCAGCAGCTTGGAGGGCAGGGGGTATCCAGATACGCAGTATTTT.

The rearrangement uses TRBV6-6 and TRBJ1-6; 7 bases are shared with TRBD1. With 3 bases clipped from V and 9 bases from J, the junction kept 5 bases outside the gene matches. The germline gives CDR1 MNHNY, CDR2 SVGAGI (reference sequence). The CDR3 contains 14 residues. In DNA form, the CDR3 reads TGTGCCAGCAGTTATACAGGGGCGACTTCACCCCTCCACTTT. Residues: CASSYTGATSPLHF.

The chain has TRBV30 and TRBJ1-2, with 9 bases fitting TRBD1. J gave up 8 bases and V 0 bases, and 10 bases lay outside the gene matches. This CDR3 is built from 15 residues. CDR1 and CDR2 from the germline V gene are GTSNPN and SVGIG (reference sequence). The CDR3 DNA reads TGTGCCTGGAGTGTAGGGACAGGGAGCGTCAAAGGCTACACCTTC. Protein: CAWSVGTGSVKGYTF.

CDR3 amino acids: CAISESSGADQYNEQFF. The CDR3 coding sequence is TGTGCCATCAGTGAGTCGTCAGGAGCGGACCAGTACAATGAGCAGTTCTTC. The rearrangement joins TRBV10-3 to TRBJ2-1; TRBD2 might be the D (5 bases). The CDR3 loop spans 17 amino acids. Per germline, CDR1 ENHRY and CDR2 SYGVKD. Trimming shortened V by 0 bases and J by 4 bases, and 16 bases separated the two germline ends.

V usage is TRBV7-3 and J usage is TRBJ1-2; D uncertain. Germline values: CDR1 SGHTA, CDR2 FQGTGA. The CDR3 contains 13 residues. Deletions cut 1 base from V and 8 bases from J, with 11 bases between. The CDR3 spells CASSLRDGRGYTF. CDR3 in DNA: TGTGCCAGCAGCTTAAGAGATGGGAGGGGCTACACCTTC.

This clone was detected only once. The chain is built from TRBV27 and TRBJ1-1, with unresolved D. Germline V gene data show CDR1 as MNHEY and CDR2 as SMNVEV (reference sequence). This CDR3 has 14 amino acids. Trimming removed 6 bases at V and 0 bases at J, with 11 bases between. The DNA of the CDR3 is TGTGCCAGCAGGAAATTTCACTTGAACACTGAAGCTTTCTTT. Translation gives CASRKFHLNTEAFF.

DNA of the CDR3: TGTGCCAGCAGCTTGTCACCCGGGGCAAATCAGCCCCAGCATTTT. Protein product: CASSLSPGANQPQHF. The chain couples TRBV5-5 to TRBJ1-5, with D tentatively TRBD1 (5 bases). Trimming removed 1 base from V and 4 bases from J, with 12 bases in between. CDR1 SGHKS and CDR2 YYEKEE come from the germline V gene (reference sequence). The length of the CDR3 is 15 residues.

CDR3 bases: TGCGCCAGCAGTTACGGACCTAATGAAAAACTGTTTTTT. Protein: CASSYGPNEKLFF. The rearrangement uses TRBV5-1 and TRBJ1-4; D unresolved. CDR1 and CDR2 (germline): SGHRS, YFSETQ. The CDR3 contains 13 residues. V dropped 5 bases and J dropped 3 bases, with 8 bases sitting between them.

This clone was recorded only once. The CDR3 coding sequence is TGTGCCAGCAGCTCCCCCCTAGCGGATACGCAGTATTTT. It is translated as CASSSPLADTQYF. V gene TRBV11-3 combines with J gene TRBJ2-3; possible D gene TRBD2, 6 bases. This CDR3 contains 13 residues. Germline V gene data show CDR1 as SGHNT and CDR2 as YENEEA. Trimming stripped 4 bases from V and 6 bases from J, with 11 bases between.

The V call is TRBV30, the J call TRBJ2-7; the D is unclear. Germline CDR1 GTSNPN, CDR2 SVGIG (reference sequence). The CDR3 totals 12 residues. V was clipped by 3 bases and J by 2 bases, with 8 bases between them. For the CDR3, the DNA is TGTGCCTGGAGACATAGTACCTACGAGCAGTACTTC. Translated: CAWRHSTYEQYF.

The chain uses TRBV9 and TRBJ1-1; no clear D. Germline V gene data show CDR1 as SGDLS and CDR2 as YYNGEE. V was cut by 0 bases and J by 0 bases, with 12 bases left in between. The CDR3 sequence is 16 residues long. CDR3 loop: CASSVGYLPMNTEAFF. In DNA, the CDR3 is TGTGCCAGCAGCGTAGGTTACCTTCCTATGAACACTGAAGCTTTCTTT.

V usage is TRBV5-8 and J usage is TRBJ2-7; D is possibly TRBD1 or TRBD2 (5 bases each). The CDR3 contains 14 residues. Germline V gene sequence: CDR1 SGHTS, CDR2 YDEGEE. V shed 5 bases and J shed 5 bases, with 17 bases lying between them. CDR3 residues: CASSSGTARDEQYF. CDR3 nucleotide sequence: TGTGCCAGCAGTTCCGGGACGGCCCGGGACGAGCAGTACTTC.

This chain joins TRBV7-9 and TRBJ2-5; 10 bases line up with TRBD1. CDR3 length: 15 residues. With 6 bases clipped from V and 4 bases from J, the junction kept 8 bases outside the gene matches. From germline, CDR1 is SEHNR and CDR2 FQNEAQ (reference sequence). CDR3 sequence reads: CASREGQGPGETQYF. The CDR3, as DNA: TGTGCCAGCAGGGAGGGACAGGGGCCGGGAGAGACCCAGTACTTC.

The chain couples TRBV6-6 to TRBJ2-7, with 10 nucleotides matching TRBD1. The CDR3 sequence is 16 residues long. Germline-derived CDR1 and CDR2 are MNHNY and SVGAGI (reference sequence). V lost 0 bases, J lost 3 bases, and 5 bases stayed unmatched. The CDR3 nucleotides read TGTGCCAGCAGTTACTCGAGGGACAGGGGACTCTACGAGCAGTACTTC. Translated: CASSYSRDRGLYEQYF.

The chain combines TRBV7-8 with TRBJ1-2; TRBD1 matches at 7 bases. Trimming cost V 5 bases and J 8 bases; bases outside gene matches: 17. The CDR3 length is 16 residues. CDR1 is SGHVS, CDR2 FQNEAQ, per germline. CDR3 bases: TGTGCCAGCAGCCCTAGGGAGACAGGGTGGTATGGAGGCTACACCTTC. Protein: CASSPRETGWYGGYTF.

The sample holds a few counts of this clone. V usage is TRBV6-8 and J usage is TRBJ1-1; no reliable D call. There are 15 residues in the CDR3. Germline lookup yields CDR1 MNHGY and CDR2 SAAAGT. V was clipped by 0 bases and J by 1 base, with 9 bases between them. CDR3 loop: CASSYSFASNTEAFF. In DNA form, the CDR3 reads TGTGCCAGCAGTTACTCGTTCGCTTCGAACACTGAAGCTTTCTTT.

The chain carries TRBV13 and TRBJ2-5; D possibly corresponds to TRBD2 (6 bases). The CDR3 sequence is 13 residues long. The V gene's germline CDR1 is PRHDT and CDR2 FYEKMQ (reference sequence). V lost 3 bases and J 5 bases, leaving 10 bases between the germline ends. The CDR3 bases are TGTGCCAGCAGCTTTCTAGCGAGGGAGACCCAGTACTTC. It is translated as CASSFLARETQYF.

CDR3 DNA sequence: TGCGCCAGCAGCTCGGATTCTTCACCCCTCCACTTT. Protein: CASSSDSSPLHF. The chain links TRBV5-1 to TRBJ1-6; D is ambiguous. Deletions cut 3 bases from V and 9 bases from J, with 7 bases between. The CDR3 is made up of 12 amino acids. Germline V CDR1 and CDR2: SGHRS, YFSETQ.

The chain has TRBV30 and TRBJ2-7, with D possibly being TRBD2 (7 bases). The CDR3 covers 11 residues. Trimming cost V 8 bases and J 3 bases, with 11 bases left between them. From germline, CDR1 is GTSNPN and CDR2 SVGIG (reference sequence). The CDR3 protein is CAGRGGYEQYF. The CDR3 nucleotides read TGTGCCGGAAGGGGGGGCTACGAGCAGTACTTC.

The gene calls are TRBV28 and TRBJ2-3; 9 bases align to TRBD2. Germline V gene lookup returns CDR1 MDHEN and CDR2 SYDVKM. V lost 3 bases, J lost 5 bases, and 6 bases stayed unmatched. The CDR3 covers 15 residues. DNA for the CDR3: TGTGCCAGCAGTTTCAGCGGGGGGATAGAAGATACGCAGTATTTT. Its translation is CASSFSGGIEDTQYF.

The rearrangement links TRBV12-5 to TRBJ2-4; a weak D match, TRBD2 (6 bases). Germline CDR1 is LGHNT and CDR2 is FRNRAP. V was trimmed by 6 bases and J by 7 bases, leaving 16 bases between them. The CDR3 length is 14 residues. CDR3 bases: TGTGCTAGTGGGCCCTCGGGAGCGGCCAACATTCAGTACTTC. Translated, it gives CASGPSGAANIQYF.

V gene TRBV6-6 combines with J gene TRBJ2-5; D is unclear. Deletions cut 2 bases from V and 1 base from J, with 5 bases between. This CDR3 has 13 residues. Germline V gene sequence: CDR1 MNHNY, CDR2 SVGAGI (reference sequence). The CDR3 region is CASSYGSQETQYF. The CDR3 nucleotides read TGTGCCAGCAGTTACGGCAGCCAAGAGACCCAGTACTTC.

The rearrangement uses TRBV6-5 and TRBJ2-7, with 9 positions matching TRBD1. This CDR3 contains 14 residues. The germline gives CDR1 MNHEY, CDR2 SVGAGI. The V and J ends lost 7 bases and 7 bases, in that order; junction bases with no gene match: 11. CDR3 nucleotides: TGTGCCAGCAACACCGGACAGGGGTTGAGGGAGCAGTACTTC. Translation gives CASNTGQGLREQYF.

V and J are TRBV7-9 and TRBJ2-1; D might be TRBD1 or TRBD2, each matching 6 bases. V gave up 1 base and J gave up 8 bases, with 15 bases separating them. CDR1 and CDR2 (germline): SEHNR, FQNEAQ (reference sequence). The CDR3 is 15 amino acids. As DNA, the CDR3 is TGTGCCAGCAGCTTAGAGAGGGGGGAAGGCTATGAGCAGTTCTTC. Translation: CASSLERGEGYEQFF.

The chain links TRBV7-9 to TRBJ2-1, with 10 bases that match TRBD2. The V gene's germline CDR1 is SEHNR and CDR2 FQNEAQ (reference sequence). The J segment lost 7 bases and the V segment lost 5 bases, leaving 5 bases of the junction unmatched. This CDR3 contains 14 residues. The CDR3 loop is CASSHPGLANEQFF. The CDR3 nucleotides read TGTGCCAGCAGCCACCCGGGACTAGCGAATGAGCAGTTCTTC. Together with reference TRBV7-9 and TRBJ2-1, the CDR3 gives the full variable domain: DTGVSQNPRHKITKRGQNVTFRCDPISEHNRLYWYRQTLGQGPEFLTYFQNEAQLEKSRLLSDRFSAERPKGSFSTLEIQRTEQGDSAMYLCASSHPGLANEQFFGPGTRLTVL.

The chain combines TRBV5-1 with TRBJ1-4, with D possibly being TRBD1 (6 bases). Deletions cut 0 bases from V and 5 bases from J, with 8 bases between. The CDR3 spans 14 residues. The germline V gene has CDR1 SGHRS and CDR2 YFSETQ. The DNA for the CDR3 is TGCGCCAGCAGCTTGGAGGGGGGCAATGAAAAACTGTTTTTT. It encodes CASSLEGGNEKLFF.

Written as DNA, the CDR3 is TGTGCCAGCAGCTTAGGTCTCAGGGACCTTGGCTACACCTTC. This gives the protein CASSLGLRDLGYTF. The gene calls are TRBV11-2 and TRBJ1-2; D is perhaps TRBD1 (5 bases). Deletions cut 1 base from V and 7 bases from J, with 13 bases between. Germline loops: CDR1 SGHAT, CDR2 FQNNGV. The CDR3 covers 14 residues.